This T cell receptor (beta chain) comes out of a study of regulatory T cells in long-lasting Graves disease. Time point given: newly diagnosed GD, antithyroid drugs for less than 3 months. There was RNA extracted from PBMCs, and the TCR library was made from it. Germline V lookup: CDR1 MGHRA, CDR2 YSYEKL. This CDR3 is 16 amino acids long. With V trimmed by 3 bases and J by 4 bases, 7 bases remained unmatched. Overall study findings and caveats: Whereas new patients shared about a thousand public clonotypes, persistent patients shared more, at about 2,700.

This clonotype was seen only a few times. As yet, its antigen is unknown. Investigators prepared the TCR beta libraries by applying iRepertoire HTBI primers and Arm-PCR of CDR3 regions. Via MiXCR, TCRdb re-called the multiplex PCR reads, giving one row per CDR3 protein. This table has some 600,000 distinct CDR3 sequences, roughly 15% appearing once. These data are also associated with another study on T cells in Graves' hyperthyroidism and ophthalmopathy. Turning to that study: Graves' hyperthyroidism qualified as stable when ophthalmopathy did not progress within 18 months. In simple terms, a model built on 13 V-J features told ophthalmopathy apart from stable hyperthyroidism.

The origin of this receptor is a man aged 18 to 30 with Graves disease. Sequencing was performed on peripheral blood mononuclear cells (PBMCs), taken at new diagnosis, from a patient treated with antithyroid drugs. This sequence joins TRBV4-1 and TRBJ1-5; 9 positions match TRBD1. DNA for the CDR3: TGCGCCAGCAGCCACGGGACAGGGCGAAGAAATCAGCCCCAGCATTTT. Translating it yields CASSHGTGRRNQPQHF.